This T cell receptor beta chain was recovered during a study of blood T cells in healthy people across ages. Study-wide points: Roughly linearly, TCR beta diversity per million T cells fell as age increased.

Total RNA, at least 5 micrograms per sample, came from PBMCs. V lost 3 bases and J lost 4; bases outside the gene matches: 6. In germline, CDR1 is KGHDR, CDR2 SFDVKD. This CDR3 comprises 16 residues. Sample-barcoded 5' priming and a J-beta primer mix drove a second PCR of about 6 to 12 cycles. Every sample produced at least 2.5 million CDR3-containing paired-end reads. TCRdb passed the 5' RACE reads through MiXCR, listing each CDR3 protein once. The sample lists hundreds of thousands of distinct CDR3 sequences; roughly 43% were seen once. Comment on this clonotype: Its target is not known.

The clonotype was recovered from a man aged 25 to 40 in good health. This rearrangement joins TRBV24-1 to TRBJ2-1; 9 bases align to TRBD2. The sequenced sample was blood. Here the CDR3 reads CATSDPVAGAYNEQFF. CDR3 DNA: TGTGCCACCAGTGATCCCGTAGCGGGGGCGTACAATGAGCAGTTCTTC.